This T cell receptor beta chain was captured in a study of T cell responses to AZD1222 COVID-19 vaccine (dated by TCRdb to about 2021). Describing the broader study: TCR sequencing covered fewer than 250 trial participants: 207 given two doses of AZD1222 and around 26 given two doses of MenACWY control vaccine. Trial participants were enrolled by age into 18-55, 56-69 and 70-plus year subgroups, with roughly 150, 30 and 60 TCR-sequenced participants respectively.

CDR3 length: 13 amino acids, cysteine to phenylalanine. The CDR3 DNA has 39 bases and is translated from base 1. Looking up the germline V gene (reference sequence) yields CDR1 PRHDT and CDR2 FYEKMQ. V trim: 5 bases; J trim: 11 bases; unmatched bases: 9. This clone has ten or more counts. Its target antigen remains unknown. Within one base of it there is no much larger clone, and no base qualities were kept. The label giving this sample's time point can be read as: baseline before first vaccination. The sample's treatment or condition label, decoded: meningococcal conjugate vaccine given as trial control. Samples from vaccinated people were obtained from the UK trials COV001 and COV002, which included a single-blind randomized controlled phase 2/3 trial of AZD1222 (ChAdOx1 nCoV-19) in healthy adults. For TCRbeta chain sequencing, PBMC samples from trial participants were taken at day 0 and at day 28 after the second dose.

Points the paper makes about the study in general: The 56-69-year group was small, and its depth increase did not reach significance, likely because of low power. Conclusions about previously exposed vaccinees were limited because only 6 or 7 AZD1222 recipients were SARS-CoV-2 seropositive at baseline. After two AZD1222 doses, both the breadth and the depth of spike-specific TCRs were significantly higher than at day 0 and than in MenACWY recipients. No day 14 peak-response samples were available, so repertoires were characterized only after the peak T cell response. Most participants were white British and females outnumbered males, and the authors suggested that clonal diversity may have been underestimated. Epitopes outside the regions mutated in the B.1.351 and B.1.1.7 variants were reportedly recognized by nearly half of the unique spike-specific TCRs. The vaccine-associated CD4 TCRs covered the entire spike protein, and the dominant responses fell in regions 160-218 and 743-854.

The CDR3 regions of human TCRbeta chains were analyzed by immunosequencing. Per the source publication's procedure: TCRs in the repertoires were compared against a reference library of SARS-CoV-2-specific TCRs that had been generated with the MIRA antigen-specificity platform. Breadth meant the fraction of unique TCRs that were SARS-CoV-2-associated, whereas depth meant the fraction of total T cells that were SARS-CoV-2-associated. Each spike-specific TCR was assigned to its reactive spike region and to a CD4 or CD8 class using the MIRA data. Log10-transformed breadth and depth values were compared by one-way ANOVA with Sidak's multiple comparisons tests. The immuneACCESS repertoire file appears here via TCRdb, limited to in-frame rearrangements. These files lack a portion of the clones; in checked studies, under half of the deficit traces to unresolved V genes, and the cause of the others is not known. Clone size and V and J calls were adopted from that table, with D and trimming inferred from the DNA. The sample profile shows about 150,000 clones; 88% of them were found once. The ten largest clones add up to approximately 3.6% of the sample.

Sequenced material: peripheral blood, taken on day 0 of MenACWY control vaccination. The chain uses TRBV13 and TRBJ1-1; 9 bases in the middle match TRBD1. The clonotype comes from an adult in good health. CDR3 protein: CASSKRQGEDAFF. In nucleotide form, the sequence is TGTGCCAGCAGCAAACGACAGGGGGAGGATGCTTTCTTT.